This passage covers 10 T cell receptor beta chains from one sample sequenced in a study of post-analysis software for immune sequencing data. No antigen is known for these receptors. Notes on the study in general: Patients had higher frequencies than controls of five TRBV segments, including TRBV5-6, TRBV5-1 and TRBV20-1.

Built from TCR beta cDNA, the libraries had unique molecular identifiers in them. TCRdb reprocessed the PCR reads with MiXCR, giving one entry per CDR3 protein. The repertoire holds under 900,000 distinct CDR3 sequences, with roughly 50% as singletons. The specimen was blood. The receptors were sampled from a girl under 18 with multiple sclerosis.

The chain links TRBV4-1 to TRBJ2-7; D is tentatively TRBD1 or TRBD2 (5 bases each). V was cut by 0 bases and J by 5 bases, with 11 bases left in between. This CDR3 contains 14 residues. Looked up from germline, CDR1 is MGHRA and CDR2 is YSYEKL. CDR3 sequence reads: CASSQETGTHEQYF. CDR3 coding DNA: TGCGCCAGCAGCCAAGAAACGGGGACCCACGAGCAGTACTTC.

The J gene is TRBJ2-5, the V gene TRBV5-1, with D perhaps TRBD2 (6 bases). In germline, CDR1 is SGHRS, CDR2 YFSETQ. The CDR3 extends over 14 amino acids. Between the trimmed V and J ends, which lost 3 bases and 5 bases, there was a span of 14 bases. The CDR3 loop reads CASSYGGVRETQYF. The CDR3 DNA reads as TGCGCCAGCAGCTACGGGGGTGTTCGGGAGACCCAGTACTTC.

V gene TRBV29-1 combines with J gene TRBJ1-4; D is uncertain. V lost 4 bases, J lost 8 bases, and 14 bases lay in between. CDR3 length equals 13 residues. Germline V gene sequence: CDR1 SQVTM, CDR2 ANQGSEA. CDR3 coding DNA: TGCAGCGTTGTCGGGCGCCAAGGGGAAAAACTGTTTTTT. This translates into CSVVGRQGEKLFF.

In this sample, this clonotype turned up once. As the CDR3 is not closed by the conserved phenylalanine or tryptophan, this likely results from a read error. The rearrangement links TRBV5-1 to TRBJ2-4, with 7 bases lining up with TRBD1. The J call may not be correct, given that the DNA end is closer to TRBJ2-7. Germline values: CDR1 SGHRS, CDR2 YFSETQ. This CDR3 spans 16 amino acids. As DNA, the CDR3 is TGCGCCAGCAGCTCTCCGACAGGGCCTCTGACCTACGAGCAGTACTCC. Translated, it gives CASSSPTGPLTYEQYS.

The CDR3 spells CASSGPNANTGELFF. The CDR3 nucleotides are TGTGCCAGCAGCGGGCCCAACGCGAACACCGGGGAGCTGTTTTTT. V is TRBV3-1 and J is TRBJ2-2; no reliable D call. CDR1 and CDR2 (germline): LGHDT, YNNKEL (reference sequence). Trimming stripped 5 bases from V and 0 bases from J, with 10 bases between. The CDR3 is 15 residues long.

There are a few counts of this clonotype. The V call is TRBV27, the J call TRBJ1-2; D is undetermined. Trimming left V 0 bases short and J 4 bases short, with 12 bases between. Germline lookup yields CDR1 MNHEY and CDR2 SMNVEV (reference sequence). The CDR3 runs to 15 residues. The CDR3 region has the DNA TGTGCCAGCAGTTTATCCACAGACGCCCCCTATGGCTACACCTTC. Translated: CASSLSTDAPYGYTF.

This clonotype appeared a single time. The chain couples TRBV20-1 to TRBJ1-1; 9 bases are a match to TRBD1. J gave up 4 bases and V 3 bases, and 6 bases lay outside the gene matches. The CDR3 totals 14 residues. Germline V gene lookup returns CDR1 DFQATT and CDR2 SNEGSKA (reference sequence). The CDR3 nucleotides are TGCAGTGCTAGGGAACAGGGGGCAAGCACTGAAGCTTTCTTT. Amino acids: CSAREQGASTEAFF.

This sequence joins TRBV20-1 and TRBJ2-3; TRBD2 agrees at 14 bases. The ends lost 1 base at V and 2 bases at J; junction bases unmatched: 11. The length of the CDR3 is 19 residues. Germline assignment: CDR1 DFQATT and CDR2 SNEGSKA (reference sequence). The CDR3 coding sequence is TGCAGTGCTAGAGGGGGACTAGCGGGGGACAAAACCCTCACAGATACGCAGTATTTT. It is translated as CSARGGLAGDKTLTDTQYF.

The chain has TRBV2 and TRBJ2-6, with D uncertain. V was cut by 4 bases and J by 4 bases, with 11 bases left in between. The CDR3 covers 15 residues. Per the germline V gene, CDR1 is SNHLY and CDR2 is FYNNEI. The CDR3, as DNA: TGTGCCAGCAGTGTACAGCCTCAGGGGGCCAACGTCCTGACTTTC. It translates to CASSVQPQGANVLTF.

The chain employs TRBV5-1 and TRBJ2-7, with 7 bases matching TRBD1. This CDR3 spans 14 amino acids. CDR1 SGHRS and CDR2 YFSETQ come from the germline V gene. V trimming: 2 bases; J trimming: 5 bases; junction bases outside the gene matches: 7. This chain's CDR3 is CASSFLDRVDEQYF. The CDR3, as DNA: TGCGCCAGCAGCTTTTTAGACAGGGTCGACGAGCAGTACTTC.